Below are 12 T cell receptor beta chains sequenced from a single sample in a study of Ad26.COV2.S vaccination and SARS-CoV-2 variants. Indicated treatment: around 19 received Ad26.COV2.S at low or high dose, single or two shots; roughly 5 received placebo; per-sample allocation not given. Repertoires come from day 63 after the first vaccine or placebo injection. Data came from immunoSEQ multiplex PCR; TCRdb stores just in-frame clones and leaves some out. Among about 480,000 clones, around 88% were seen once, and the ten largest hold 10% to 15%. The specimen was peripheral blood, collected in a trial of Ad26.COV2.S vaccine versus placebo. These receptors were obtained from a person aged 18-60 years who received the Ad26.COV2.S COVID-19 vaccine or a placebo.

This clone showed up just once. This chain joins TRBV28 and TRBJ2-1; possibly TRBD2 for D (6 bases). Looked up from germline, CDR1 is MDHEN and CDR2 is SYDVKM. The CDR3 contains 14 residues. V shed 5 bases and J shed 7 bases, with 15 bases lying between them. CDR3 in DNA: TGTGCCAGCAGTACAACGGGAGCATCGAATGAGCAGTTCTTC. It encodes CASSTTGASNEQFF.

This chain connects TRBV19 to TRBJ2-2, with unresolved D. This CDR3 spans 15 amino acids. Per germline, CDR1 LNHDA and CDR2 SQIVND (reference sequence). V was clipped by 1 base and J by 2 bases, with 8 bases between them. The CDR3 coding sequence is TGTGCCAGTAGTATAGGCGCCAGCAACACCGGGGAGCTGTTTTTT. Encoded protein: CASSIGASNTGELFF.

This clone has only a few counts. The rearrangement links TRBV7-6 to TRBJ1-5; 8 bases line up with TRBD1. The CDR3 has 14 amino acids. V lost 5 bases to trimming and J lost 3 bases; unmatched junction nucleotides: 3. Germline-derived CDR1 and CDR2 are SGHVS and FNYEAQ. The CDR3 sequence: CASSPTGDNQPQHF. The CDR3 nucleotides read TGTGCCAGCAGCCCGACAGGGGACAATCAGCCCCAGCATTTT.

The J gene is TRBJ1-1, the V gene TRBV7-2, with D perhaps TRBD1 (5 bases). This CDR3 has 14 amino acids. The V and J ends lost 4 bases and 4 bases respectively, with 13 bases between them. Germline V gives CDR1 SGHTA, CDR2 FQGNSA. CDR3 DNA sequence: TGTGCCAGCAGCTCATCCCCCACAGGCACTGAAGCTTTCTTT. Amino acids: CASSSSPTGTEAFF.

Comment on this clone: At one of its ends the junction is not consistent with the germline gene, which may arise from a read error. The CDR3 is CASSDSLAGAYNEQFF. The DNA for the CDR3 is TGTGCCAGCAGTGACTCGCTAGCGGGAGCCTACAATGAGCAGTTCTTC. V is TRBV6-2 or TRBV6-3 and J is TRBJ2-1; TRBD2 agrees at 10 bases. This CDR3 is built from 16 residues. Germline CDR1 MNHEY, CDR2 SVGEGT.

The chain links TRBV5-1 to TRBJ2-7, with 9 bases that match TRBD2. Germline CDR1 reads SGHRS; CDR2 reads YFSETQ. The CDR3 length is 14 residues. V lost 4 bases, J lost 12 bases, and 14 bases stayed unmatched. In nucleotides, the CDR3 is TGCGCCAGCAGCGGACAGGCGGGGGGGTCTGGGACGTACTTC. It is translated as CASSGQAGGSGTYF.

The chain is built from TRBV5-1 and TRBJ1-1, with 7 bases fitting TRBD1. The germline CDR1 and CDR2 sequences are SGHRS and YFSETQ. J lost 1 base, V lost 4 bases, and 13 bases had no gene match. This CDR3 comprises 17 residues. CDR3 sequence: CASSPRRGLRGNTEAFF. In DNA, the CDR3 is TGCGCCAGCAGCCCAAGGAGGGGGCTTAGGGGGAACACTGAAGCTTTCTTT.

The chain recombines TRBV15 with TRBJ1-4; D uncertain. Trimming took off 0 bases at V and 0 bases at J, with 11 bases between the two ends. Germline V gene lookup returns CDR1 LNHNV and CDR2 YYDKDF (reference sequence). The CDR3 length is 17 residues. The CDR3 loop is CATSRDGPTATNEKLFF. The DNA of the CDR3 is TGTGCCACCAGCAGAGATGGTCCAACAGCAACTAATGAAAAACTGTTTTTT.

V usage is TRBV2 and J usage is TRBJ1-6; tentative D call: TRBD1 (5 bases). The germline CDR1 and CDR2 sequences are SNHLY and FYNNEI. The CDR3 is 17 amino acids. Trimming took 1 base from V and 7 from J, leaving 17 bases between them. The CDR3 coding sequence is TGTGCCAGCAGTGAAGACAGGCCCCGGGGGAGAAATTCACCCCTCCACTTT. Translating it yields CASSEDRPRGRNSPLHF.

The chain couples TRBV7-8 to TRBJ1-1; 8 nucleotides match TRBD1. Per germline, CDR1 SGHVS and CDR2 FQNEAQ. With 5 bases clipped from V and 0 bases from J, the junction kept 11 bases outside the gene matches. This CDR3 spans 17 amino acids. Here the CDR3 reads CASSVDVRGRVNTEAFF. The CDR3 DNA is TGTGCCAGCAGCGTAGATGTCAGGGGGCGCGTGAACACTGAAGCTTTCTTT.

This chain joins TRBV24-1 and TRBJ2-1; unclear D gene. The length of the CDR3 is 13 residues. Germline values: CDR1 KGHDR, CDR2 SFDVKD. V was trimmed by 9 bases and J by 0 bases, leaving 8 bases between them. In DNA, the CDR3 is TGTGCCACCTTTAGCAACTCCTACAATGAGCAGTTCTTC. Residues: CATFSNSYNEQFF.

The genes are TRBV15 and TRBJ2-1; D gene uncertain. The CDR3 is made up of 13 amino acids. Trimming took 8 bases from V and 6 from J, leaving 14 bases between them. Germline-derived CDR1 and CDR2 are LNHNV and YYDKDF (reference sequence). The CDR3 nucleotides are TGTGCCACCGGTTCCCCGGGTCCCAATGAGCAGTTCTTC. It encodes CATGSPGPNEQFF.